Below are 5 T cell receptor beta chains sequenced from a single sample in a study of monozygotic twins with inflammatory bowel disease. TCRdb reprocessed the 5' RACE reads, keeping one entry per CDR3 protein, no DNA. The sample's table shows about 330,000 distinct CDR3 sequences. The sequencing input was blood. These receptors were collected from a human donor with ulcerative colitis or Crohn's disease, or a healthy co-twin of an affected twin (not recorded which).

This chain joins TRBV10-3 and TRBJ2-4; TCRdb outputs TRBD1, but without DNA this stays unchecked. CDR1 ENHRY and CDR2 SYGVKD come from the germline V gene. CDR3 length equals 13 residues. This CDR3 is CAISGTLENIQYF.

The V call is TRBV10-2, the J call TRBJ2-3; checking the TCRdb D call of TRBD2 is not possible without DNA. CDR3 length equals 16 residues. Germline V gene lookup returns CDR1 WSHSY and CDR2 SAAADI. CDR3 amino acids: CASRSPGTSVPDTQYF.

This sequence joins TRBV20-1 and TRBJ2-5; TCRdb's assignment of TRBD1 cannot be checked, as there is no DNA. Per germline, CDR1 DFQATT and CDR2 SNEGSKA (reference sequence). There are 15 residues in the CDR3. CDR3: CSAYMTTGGTAAQYF.

CDR3 region: CAISESTGGVRNEQFF. The chain couples TRBV10-3 to TRBJ2-1; the TCRdb D gene call, TRBD2, has no DNA to confirm it. The CDR3 length is 16 residues. Germline V gene lookup returns CDR1 ENHRY and CDR2 SYGVKD.

The rearrangement joins TRBV20-1 to TRBJ2-3; checking the TCRdb D call of TRBD2 is not possible without DNA. The CDR3 length is 14 residues. The germline CDR1 and CDR2 sequences are DFQATT and SNEGSKA (reference sequence). CDR3 amino acids: CSASRGEGTDTQYF.